The rows below give T cell receptor beta chains drawn from one sample of a study of monozygotic twins with inflammatory bowel disease. Reanalyzing the 5' RACE reads, TCRdb keeps one entry per CDR3 protein, without DNA. The sample totals roughly 200,000 distinct CDR3 sequences. The sequenced sample was blood. These receptor sequences come from a human donor with ulcerative colitis or Crohn's disease, or a healthy co-twin of an affected twin (not recorded which). The CDR3 runs from the conserved cysteine through the conserved F or W. The order of the fields is J gene, V gene, CDR3 protein.

>TRBJ1-5|TRBV12-3/TRBV12-4
CASALAGGGNQPQHF
>TRBJ2-1|TRBV5-1
CASSLMGVVDEQFF
>TRBJ1-1|TRBV20-1
CSASPFTEAFF
>TRBJ2-7|TRBV4-2
CASGQSWGNVYEQYF
>TRBJ1-5|TRBV20-1
CSARDGRGFNQPQHF
>TRBJ2-7|TRBV3-1
CASSPGGWGAEQYF
>TRBJ2-2|TRBV24-1
CATKGDSPTGELFF
>TRBJ2-5|TRBV15
CATRGAPGETQYF
>TRBJ1-2|TRBV15
CATSRGDRGNYGYTF
>TRBJ2-7|TRBV6-5
CASYKGPYEQYF
>TRBJ1-2|TRBV4-1
CASSQARGGYGYTF
>TRBJ1-4|TRBV12-3/TRBV12-4
CASSFQTTNEKLFF
>TRBJ2-5|TRBV5-1
CASSSPPSETQYF
>TRBJ1-1|TRBV3-1
CASSHNWKIDEAFF
>TRBJ2-5|TRBV9
CASSLGRTQETQYF
>TRBJ1-1|TRBV5-1
CASSLAPGVSTEAFF
>TRBJ1-4|TRBV5-1
CASSSGTGIEKLFF
>TRBJ2-3|TRBV7-9
CASSPMGGGPDTQYF
>TRBJ2-1|TRBV5-1
CASSLGAGAQPYNEQFF
>TRBJ1-2|TRBV7-6
CASSVWRGDYGYTF
>TRBJ2-3|TRBV7-2
CASSSRDQRGQYF
>TRBJ2-3|TRBV5-1
CASSFDSYPTDTQYF
>TRBJ2-7|TRBV20-1
CSAGSMRDEYEQYF
>TRBJ2-7|TRBV20-1
CSAGGIENYEQYF
>TRBJ2-6|TRBV5-1
CASSLSTGAGANVLTF
>TRBJ2-7|TRBV20-1
CSAYTGTSGYEQYF
>TRBJ1-1|TRBV4-1
CASSQDRGLLNTEAFF
>TRBJ1-2|TRBV6-5
CASSYLTTGTPNYGYTF